This entry features one T cell receptor (beta chain) sequence. The germline CDR1 and CDR2 sequences are SGHAT and FQNNGV. CDR3 length equals 18 residues. V lost 3 bases to trimming and J lost 3 bases; unmatched junction nucleotides: 14. TCRdb's table, derived via immunoSEQ multiplex PCR, lists solely in-frame clones and lacks some. The sample includes some 180,000 clones, 84% of them seen just once. The data belong to a study of blood T cell repertoires in COVID-19. This clonotype was obtained from a woman under 40 who had been exposed to COVID-19. V and J are TRBV11-2 and TRBJ2-3; 8 nucleotides agree with TRBD2. Material: PBMCs or T cells enriched from blood (not recorded which). The CDR3 protein is CASSFELGRGGWTDTQYF. The CDR3 nucleotides are TGTGCCAGCAGCTTTGAGCTCGGCCGGGGGGGGTGGACAGATACGCAGTATTTT.